The 24 T cell receptor beta chains below come from one sample, sequenced in a study of blood T cell repertoires in COVID-19. Profiled with immunoSEQ multiplex PCR; TCRdb holds only in-frame clones, not every one. This table has 95,000 to 110,000 clones, about 90% appearing once. Input material: peripheral blood. The receptor source for this set is a man aged 50 to 60 in a cohort sampled during active COVID-19.

The chain links TRBV30 to TRBJ1-2; D remains unclear. V lost 0 bases and J 1 base, leaving 24 bases between the germline ends. This CDR3 has 19 amino acids. The germline gives CDR1 GTSNPN, CDR2 SVGIG (reference sequence). The CDR3 DNA sequence: TGTGCCTGGAGTGTAATCCTCTTCATCTTCTCGGTAGATAACTATGGCTACACCTTC. It is translated as CAWSVILFIFSVDNYGYTF. The full variable domain, rest sourced from reference TRBV30 and TRBJ1-2, is SQTIHQWPATLVQPVGSPLSLECTVEGTSNPNLYWYRQAAGRGLQLLFYSVGIGQISSEVPQNLSASRPQDRQFILSSKKLLLSDSGFYLCAWSVILFIFSVDNYGYTFGSGTRLTVV.

V and J are TRBV9 and TRBJ1-2, with TRBD1 identical over 7 bases. The CDR3 sequence is 13 residues long. V dropped 0 bases and J dropped 6; count of bases not matched to a gene: 2. Germline assignment: CDR1 SGDLS and CDR2 YYNGEE. Written as DNA, the CDR3 is TGTGCCAGCAGCGTAGGACAGGGACATGGCTACACCTTC. Protein: CASSVGQGHGYTF.

The chain couples TRBV6-5 to TRBJ1-6; 8 bases map to TRBD1. Germline V lookup: CDR1 MNHEY, CDR2 SVGAGI. V gave up 6 bases and J gave up 5 bases; unmatched junction bases: 6. This CDR3 is built from 15 residues. The DNA of the CDR3 is TGTGCCAGCAGACAGACAGGGGCCCATAATTCACCCCTCCACTTT. This sequence encodes CASRQTGAHNSPLHF.

The chain combines TRBV6-5 with TRBJ2-7; TRBD1 is a possible D gene (6 bases). The germline V gene encodes CDR1 MNHEY and CDR2 SVGAGI. The CDR3 contains 13 residues. The germline V and J ends were trimmed by 6 bases and 2 bases, with 11 bases remaining between them. CDR3 nucleotide sequence: TGTGCCAGCAGACGACAGGCTACCTACGAGCAGTACTTC. It is translated as CASRRQATYEQYF.

J is TRBJ1-3 and V is TRBV5-1, with 7 bases aligning to TRBD1. The trim removed 0 bases at V and 4 bases at J, leaving 7 bases unmatched. The germline gives CDR1 SGHRS, CDR2 YFSETQ. The CDR3 sequence is 16 residues long. The CDR3 DNA reads as TGCGCCAGCAGCTTGGGTGCAGGGGGTCCCGGAAACACCATATATTTT. It translates to CASSLGAGGPGNTIYF.

The chain links TRBV5-4 to TRBJ1-4; weak D call: TRBD1 (5 bases). Germline CDR1 is SGHNT and CDR2 is YYREEE (reference sequence). This CDR3 has 14 residues. Trimming pared 6 bases from V and 3 bases from J, leaving 12 bases between. The CDR3 DNA reads TGTGCCAGCACCTACCGGGGGTCTAATGAAAAACTGTTTTTT. Its protein is CASTYRGSNEKLFF.

The gene calls are TRBV10-2 and TRBJ2-2, with TRBD2 matching 8 bases. CDR3 size: 13 residues. Trimming cost V 7 bases and J 8 bases; bases outside gene matches: 6. Germline V lookup: CDR1 WSHSY, CDR2 SAAADI. The CDR3 loop reads CASNRAGAGELFF. DNA for the CDR3: TGCGCCAGCAACCGAGCGGGGGCGGGGGAGCTGTTTTTT.

The chain combines TRBV6-6 with TRBJ1-2; TRBD1 is a possible D gene (6 bases). CDR1 is MNHNY, CDR2 SVGAGI, per germline (reference sequence). V lost 6 bases, J lost 4 bases, and 12 bases lay in between. This CDR3 has 13 residues. In nucleotides, the CDR3 is TGTGCCAGCAGGGGAGGGGGGGGCTATGGCTACACCTTC. It encodes CASRGGGGYGYTF.

Here the CDR3 reads CASSLMAGVGNTIYF. The CDR3 region has the DNA TGTGCCAGCTCCTTGATGGCAGGGGTTGGAAACACCATATATTTT. The chain is built from TRBV25-1 and TRBJ1-3; perhaps TRBD1 as D (6 bases). The CDR3 sequence is 15 residues long. Trimming took 8 bases from V and 3 from J, leaving 17 bases between them. CDR1 and CDR2 from the germline V gene are MGHDK and SYGVNS.

The table lists this clone with a few counts. This chain joins TRBV6-6 and TRBJ1-1; 11 bases fit TRBD1. Germline trimming cut 6 bases from V and 6 bases from J; bases unmatched to any gene: 6. Germline CDR1 is MNHNY and CDR2 is SVGAGI (reference sequence). The CDR3 is 14 residues long. The CDR3 nucleotides read TGTGCCAGCAGCCCCCCGGGACAGGGGGCTGAAGCTTTCTTT. Protein: CASSPPGQGAEAFF.

The chain couples TRBV5-4 to TRBJ2-7; 7 nucleotides line up with TRBD1. In germline, CDR1 is SGHNT, CDR2 YYREEE (reference sequence). The trim removed 3 bases at V and 2 bases at J, leaving 5 bases unmatched. The CDR3 covers 14 residues. CDR3 nucleotides: TGTGCCAGCAGCTGGGGACAGCGGACCTACGAGCAGTACTTC. Translated, it gives CASSWGQRTYEQYF.

Here the CDR3 reads CASSFQGGYTF. For the CDR3, the DNA is TGTGCCAGCAGCTTTCAGGGTGGCTACACCTTC. This chain connects TRBV7-9 to TRBJ1-2; a possible D gene is TRBD1 (5 bases). This CDR3 is built from 11 residues. The ends were cut back, 3 bases at V and 7 bases at J, with 6 bases in the middle. Germline V lookup: CDR1 SEHNR, CDR2 FQNEAQ (reference sequence).

This clone is a singleton in its sample. V gene TRBV27 combines with J gene TRBJ2-2; D gene uncertain. Germline assignment: CDR1 MNHEY and CDR2 SMNVEV (reference sequence). Trimming removed 2 bases from V and 4 bases from J, with 8 bases in between. This CDR3 is 14 amino acids long. The CDR3 loop reads CASSLRTITGELFF. The CDR3 nucleotides read TGTGCCAGCAGTTTAAGAACAATCACCGGGGAGCTGTTTTTT.

This clone was observed once. The chain has TRBV6-1 and TRBJ1-6; unclear D gene. Trimming took 3 bases from V and 10 from J, leaving 7 bases between them. This CDR3 region has 12 residues. Germline CDR1 and CDR2: MNHNS and SASEGT. CDR3 coding DNA: TGTGCCAGCAGTGATGTTTCGTCACCCCTCCACTTT. Translation gives CASSDVSSPLHF.

The chain links TRBV5-1 to TRBJ2-1, with 7 bases that match TRBD2. This CDR3 comprises 15 residues. V gave up 4 bases and J gave up 2 bases; unmatched junction bases: 6. The V gene's germline CDR1 is SGHRS and CDR2 YFSETQ. CDR3 region: CASSPRLAAYNEQFF. The CDR3 DNA reads as TGCGCCAGCAGCCCCAGACTAGCAGCCTACAATGAGCAGTTCTTC.

V usage is TRBV5-1 and J usage is TRBJ1-3; D possibly corresponds to TRBD1 (5 bases). Trimming took 6 bases from V and 0 from J, leaving 10 bases between them. The germline V gene has CDR1 SGHRS and CDR2 YFSETQ. The CDR3 contains 14 residues. The CDR3 spells CASTSGGSGNTIYF. CDR3 DNA sequence: TGCGCCAGCACATCCGGGGGCTCTGGAAACACCATATATTTT.

The V gene is TRBV24-1, the J gene TRBJ2-1; D gene uncertain. Germline assignment: CDR1 KGHDR and CDR2 SFDVKD. The CDR3 runs 15 residues. V lost 2 bases, J lost 3 bases, and 10 bases lay in between. CDR3 region: CATSDSDGGYNEQFF. The CDR3 DNA sequence: TGTGCCACCAGTGATTCAGACGGCGGCTACAATGAGCAGTTCTTC.

In DNA form, the CDR3 reads TGTGCCAGCAGTGGGGTTAGCGGGGGGGCAGGAGAGACCCAGTACTTC. It codes for CASSGVSGGAGETQYF. V gene TRBV2 combines with J gene TRBJ2-5, with 11 bases lining up with TRBD2. Germline V gene data show CDR1 as SNHLY and CDR2 as FYNNEI. This CDR3 is 16 amino acids long. V lost 4 bases to trimming and J lost 4 bases; unmatched junction nucleotides: 8.

This sequence joins TRBV7-3 and TRBJ2-5; 8 bases are a match to TRBD2. The CDR3 covers 15 residues. CDR1 is SGHTA, CDR2 FQGTGA, per germline. V lost 5 bases and J lost 5; bases outside the gene matches: 10. This CDR3 reads CASSPAGGPRETQYF. CDR3 nucleotide sequence: TGTGCCAGCAGCCCTGCGGGGGGCCCCCGGGAGACCCAGTACTTC.

The gene calls are TRBV15 and TRBJ2-1; 7 bases match TRBD2. Unmatched junction bases numbered 10, after V lost 5 bases and J lost 3 bases. This CDR3 has 16 amino acids. Germline CDR1 reads LNHNV; CDR2 reads YYDKDF (reference sequence). This CDR3 reads CATSALRGVYYNEQFF. CDR3 coding DNA: TGTGCCACCAGCGCCCTACGGGGGGTATACTACAATGAGCAGTTCTTC.

This clone has just one count. The V and J genes are TRBV19 and TRBJ1-4, with D unclear. V dropped 3 bases and J dropped 4 bases, with 9 bases sitting between them. Germline CDR1 is LNHDA and CDR2 is SQIVND (reference sequence). This CDR3 comprises 14 residues. CDR3: CASSIGNHNEKLFF. The CDR3 DNA follows: TGTGCCAGTAGTATCGGGAATCATAATGAAAAACTGTTTTTT.

This clone was recorded only once. The chain joins TRBV28 to TRBJ2-7; maybe TRBD2 (5 bases). Germline V gene sequence: CDR1 MDHEN, CDR2 SYDVKM. V gave up 7 bases and J gave up 0 bases, with 13 bases separating them. The CDR3 loop spans 14 amino acids. CDR3 coding DNA: TGTGCCAGCAAGGAGGTCCTTAACTCCTACGAGCAGTACTTC. Translation: CASKEVLNSYEQYF.

This clone was seen more than once but under ten times. The V and J genes are TRBV5-4 and TRBJ1-1, with 9 bases that match TRBD1. Germline values: CDR1 SGHNT, CDR2 YYREEE (reference sequence). J gave up 8 bases and V 3 bases, and 8 bases lay outside the gene matches. The CDR3 consists of 14 residues. The CDR3, as DNA: TGTGCCAGCAGCTGGGGGACAGGGAGCTCCGAAGCTTTCTTT. Translated: CASSWGTGSSEAFF.

The chain joins TRBV7-8 to TRBJ2-5, with D hard to call. Per the germline V gene, CDR1 is SGHVS and CDR2 is FQNEAQ. This CDR3 contains 15 residues. Trimming took off 2 bases at V and 2 bases at J, with 12 bases between the two ends. The CDR3 nucleotides are TGTGCCAGCAGCTTAACTTCCCTGTGGCAAGAGACCCAGTACTTC. This sequence encodes CASSLTSLWQETQYF.